This TCR beta chain was obtained from a study of T cell repertoires in cytomegalovirus infection. Study in general: Public TCR beta signatures were indicative of both CMV infection and a matching HLA type. Points from the study as a whole: Public TCR beta family frequency separated CMV-and-HLA carriers, including in an independent cohort. The ex vivo response showed dominance by HLA-C-restricted CMV-specific TCR beta clonotypes.

The CDR3 consists of 15 residues. After removal of 6 bases from V and 7 bases from J, the junction contained 9 bases not matched to a gene. Germline V gene data show CDR1 as SGHTA and CDR2 as FQGNSA. TCRdb re-analysed the reads in MiXCR, keeping a single row per CDR3 protein. The sample holds approximately 320,000 distinct CDR3 sequences, more than 9% seen once. This clonotype appeared many times. Its antigen is undetermined. What was sequenced was PBMCs. The chain joins TRBV7-2 to TRBJ1-6; 7 bases are a match to TRBD1. This clonotype originated in a human donor in good health (CMV status not recorded). Some clones in this sample may be carry-over from other donors' samples. The CDR3 sequence is CASRPPTGRNSPLHF. The CDR3 nucleotides read TGTGCCAGCAGACCTCCGACAGGGAGGAATTCACCCCTCCACTTT.